This entry lists 10 T cell receptor beta chains sequenced from one sample in a study of response to subunit inactivated influenza vaccine. MiXCR, run by TCRdb on the RT-PCR reads, gives a single entry per CDR3 protein. The table shows more than 550,000 distinct CDR3 sequences, with roughly 12% occurring only once. The same sample was also studied in work on T cells expressing NK-cell markers. That source reports: The authors generated TCR beta cDNA through 5'RACE template switching with UMIs.

Sequenced material: PBMCs from blood, taken on the day of vaccination. The receptor set was obtained from a man aged 50 to 60 who received an inactivated influenza vaccine.

This chain uses TRBV20-1 with TRBJ2-7, with TRBD1 identical over 9 bases. Losses at the gene ends were 2 bases for V and 6 bases for J; bases not matched to a gene: 8. From germline, CDR1 is DFQATT and CDR2 SNEGSKA (reference sequence). This CDR3 region has 14 residues. CDR3 amino acids: CSARKGQGKGEQYF. CDR3 in DNA: TGCAGTGCTAGAAAAGGACAGGGGAAAGGCGAGCAGTACTTC.

Only a few counts were recorded for this clonotype. The chain employs TRBV5-1 and TRBJ2-3; D gene uncertain. Germline lookup yields CDR1 SGHRS and CDR2 YFSETQ. V gave up 1 base and J gave up 4 bases, with 13 bases separating them. The CDR3 contains 15 residues. The CDR3 nucleotides are TGCGCCAGCAGCTTGATGGGTAGAATGCCAGATACGCAGTATTTT. Translated: CASSLMGRMPDTQYF.

The chain has TRBV3-1 and TRBJ2-7; D not resolved. With 0 bases removed from V and 3 bases from J, the gap between germline ends came to 12 bases. CDR1 and CDR2 from the germline V gene are LGHDT and YNNKEL (reference sequence). This CDR3 has 15 residues. As DNA, the CDR3 is TGTGCCAGCAGCCAAGATAACTTACCCTTCTACGAGCAGTACTTC. It yields the protein CASSQDNLPFYEQYF.

This clonotype was counted a few times. The chain links TRBV9 to TRBJ2-3; 12 bases agree with TRBD2. In germline, CDR1 is SGDLS, CDR2 YYNGEE. The CDR3 extends over 16 amino acids. Trimming at V came to 4 bases and at J to 5 bases, leaving 8 bases not matched to a gene. CDR3 in DNA: TGTGCCAGCAGCACCCTAGCGGGGGGGCCTAGAGATACGCAGTATTTT. Translated: CASSTLAGGPRDTQYF.

The chain is built from TRBV11-2 and TRBJ2-5; TRBD1 aligns across 12 bases. The CDR3 runs 16 residues. Germline V CDR1 and CDR2: SGHAT, FQNNGV. Trimming at V came to 4 bases and at J to 4 bases, leaving 7 bases not matched to a gene. DNA of the CDR3: TGTGCCAGCAGCTCCGGGACAGGGGGCGCGGGAGAGACCCAGTACTTC. Its translation: CASSSGTGGAGETQYF. Using reference TRBV11-2 and TRBJ2-5 for the parts outside the CDR3, the full variable domain is EAGVAQSPRYKIIEKRQSVAFWCNPISGHATLYWYQQILGQGPKLLIQFQNNGVVDDSQLPKDRFSAERLKGVDSTLKIQPAKLEDSAVYLCASSSGTGGAGETQYFGPGTRLLVL.

The table lists this clonotype with a few counts. The chain is built from TRBV6-5 and TRBJ1-1; maybe TRBD1 (5 bases). This CDR3 comprises 16 residues. V lost 4 bases, J lost 4 bases, and 19 bases lay in between. The germline V gene has CDR1 MNHEY and CDR2 SVGAGI. The DNA for the CDR3 is TGTGCCAGCAGTTCGCCTTTTGGGGGTGGTACCACTGAAGCTTTCTTT. This gives the protein CASSSPFGGGTTEAFF.

In its sample, this clonotype was seen many times. The genes are TRBV15 and TRBJ2-1, with a tentative D call TRBD2 (5 bases). The CDR3 is made up of 15 amino acids. The germline gives CDR1 LNHNV, CDR2 YYDKDF (reference sequence). Trimming removed 0 bases from V and 6 bases from J, with 12 bases in between. The chain's CDR3 is CATSRDRGGSNEQFF. The CDR3 region has the DNA TGTGCCACCAGCAGAGATCGGGGTGGGAGCAATGAGCAGTTCTTC.

This clonotype was recorded at least ten times. The CDR3 bases are TGCGCCAGCAGCTTGGCGGGATCTCGGGAGACCCAGTACTTC. It specifies CASSLAGSRETQYF. The J gene is TRBJ2-5, the V gene TRBV5-1; tentative D call: TRBD2 (5 bases). Germline V gene lookup returns CDR1 SGHRS and CDR2 YFSETQ. Between the trimmed V and J ends, which lost 0 bases and 5 bases, there was a span of 11 bases. This CDR3 is built from 14 residues.

This chain uses TRBV4-3 with TRBJ2-2; 11 nucleotides line up with TRBD2. CDR1 is LGHNA and CDR2 is YSLEER in the germline V gene. CDR3 length: 18 amino acids. V lost 4 bases to trimming and J lost 4 bases; unmatched junction nucleotides: 11. CDR3 sequence reads: CASSPLIPSGGPTGELFF. CDR3 nucleotides: TGCGCCAGCAGCCCACTTATTCCTAGCGGGGGGCCCACCGGGGAGCTGTTTTTT.

This clonotype was observed a handful of times. This chain connects TRBV20-1 to TRBJ1-3; D gene unclear. With 0 bases removed from V and 4 bases from J, the gap between germline ends came to 10 bases. Germline CDR1 DFQATT, CDR2 SNEGSKA (reference sequence). The CDR3 is made up of 14 amino acids. The CDR3 here is CSARDPGSGNTIYF. The CDR3, as DNA: TGCAGTGCTAGAGATCCTGGGTCCGGAAACACCATATATTTT.